Each of the 27 T cell receptor beta chains below was sequenced from the same sample in a study of shared clonotypes between healthy human individuals (dated by TCRdb to the early 2020s). For the CD8 naive samples, CD45RO-negative cells were positively selected for CCR7, yielding a CD45RA+CCR7+ population from which TemRA cells were excluded. The library came from the immunoSEQ multiplex PCR assay. TCRdb stores this immuneACCESS table with in-frame sequences only. Part of the clones is absent; in the studies checked, under half of the shortfall reflects unresolved V genes, and no reason is known for the rest. Within this sample are around 2.1 million clones, with under 95% of them counted one time only. The top ten hold over 1.5% of the sample. What was sequenced was naive CD8+ T cells from PBMCs. Taken with the paper, the label for cell subset or site translates to: CD45RA+CCR7+. The receptors originated from a young man in good health. Some clones in this sample may be carry-over from other donors' samples.

The J gene is TRBJ2-1, the V gene TRBV7-2; TRBD2 matches 7 bases. V shed 3 bases, J shed 5 bases, and the junction held 4 bases outside the gene matches. Germline CDR1 reads SGHTA; CDR2 reads FQGNSA. The CDR3 is 14 residues long. CDR3: CASSLGGSDNEQFF. CDR3 in DNA: TGTGCCAGCAGCTTGGGGGGGAGCGACAATGAGCAGTTCTTC. Drawing the rest from reference TRBV7-2 and TRBJ2-1, the complete variable domain is GAGVSQSPSNKVTEKGKDVELRCDPISGHTALYWYRQSLGQGLEFLIYFQGNSAPDKSGLPSDRFSAERTGGSVSTLTIQRTQQEDSAVYLCASSLGGSDNEQFFGPGTRLTVL.

The chain uses TRBV10-3 and TRBJ1-2, with 10 bases identical to TRBD1. V lost 6 bases to trimming and J lost 6 bases; unmatched junction nucleotides: 7. The CDR3 is 14 amino acids. Germline V gene data show CDR1 as ENHRY and CDR2 as SYGVKD. The CDR3 loop reads CAISLTGGAHGYTF. The CDR3 coding sequence is TGTGCCATCAGCTTGACAGGGGGCGCCCATGGCTACACCTTC.

This rearrangement joins TRBV19 to TRBJ1-5; 7 nucleotides match TRBD1. Germline assignment: CDR1 LNHDA and CDR2 SQIVND (reference sequence). V shed 7 bases and J 3 bases; nucleotides not matched to a gene: 6. This CDR3 contains 14 residues. For the CDR3, the DNA is TGTGCCAGTACGGGACAGTTGTTCAATCAGCCCCAGCATTTT. Translation: CASTGQLFNQPQHF.

This chain joins TRBV5-1 and TRBJ2-1, with D hard to call. V lost 0 bases and J 7 bases, leaving 8 bases between the germline ends. Germline-derived CDR1 and CDR2 are SGHRS and YFSETQ. This CDR3 has 13 amino acids. The CDR3 here is CASSLAARNEQFF. The CDR3 nucleotides are TGCGCCAGCAGCTTGGCCGCTAGAAATGAGCAGTTCTTC.

There are a few counts of this clone. The genes are TRBV27 and TRBJ1-2; 8 bases line up with TRBD1. J lost 0 bases, V lost 6 bases, and 3 bases had no gene match. Per germline, CDR1 MNHEY and CDR2 SMNVEV (reference sequence). There are 14 residues in the CDR3. This CDR3 is CASRGQGTNYGYTF. Here the CDR3 DNA reads TGTGCCAGCAGAGGACAGGGAACTAACTATGGCTACACCTTC.

This chain connects TRBV7-8 to TRBJ2-3; unclear D gene. The ends were cut back, 2 bases at V and 0 bases at J, with 9 bases in the middle. From germline, CDR1 is SGHVS and CDR2 FQNEAQ. CDR3 length equals 15 residues. CDR3 bases: TGTGCCAGCAGCTTACGGTTCAGGAGCACAGATACGCAGTATTTT. It is translated as CASSLRFRSTDTQYF. The full variable domain, its missing parts supplied by reference TRBV7-8 and TRBJ2-3, is GAGVSQSPRYKVAKRGQDVALRCDPISGHVSLFWYQQALGQGPEFLTYFQNEAQLDKSGLPSDRFFAERPEGSVSTLKIQRTQQEDSAVYLCASSLRFRSTDTQYFGPGTRLTVL.

The chain joins TRBV10-1 to TRBJ2-2; D remains ambiguous. V lost 3 bases and J 4 bases, leaving 6 bases between the germline ends. The CDR3 runs to 13 residues. Germline CDR1 is WNHNN and CDR2 is SYGVQD (reference sequence). The CDR3 protein is CASSDIFTGELFF. The CDR3 DNA reads as TGCGCCAGCAGTGATATATTCACCGGGGAGCTGTTTTTT.

The J gene is TRBJ2-2, the V gene TRBV13; D tentatively fits TRBD1 or TRBD2 (6 bases each). V was cut by 5 bases and J by 6 bases, with 13 bases left in between. Germline CDR1 PRHDT, CDR2 FYEKMQ (reference sequence). The CDR3 consists of 14 residues. The CDR3 DNA reads TGTGCCAGCAGCCCTGGGGGCGGGGCCGGGGAGCTGTTTTTT. This sequence encodes CASSPGGGAGELFF.

CDR3 bases: TGTGCCAGCAGCGTAGAAGTCCCGGGCGATGGCTACACCTTC. Translated, it gives CASSVEVPGDGYTF. This chain uses TRBV9 with TRBJ1-2; D unclear. The CDR3 loop spans 14 amino acids. Germline V CDR1 and CDR2: SGDLS, YYNGEE. The ends were cut back, 0 bases at V and 6 bases at J, with 12 bases in the middle.

The genes are TRBV6-1 and TRBJ1-1, with a possible D match to TRBD1 (5 bases). Trimming stripped 0 bases from V and 1 base from J, with 15 bases between. The CDR3 spans 17 residues. Germline loops: CDR1 MNHNS, CDR2 SASEGT. CDR3 sequence: CASSEALYVRANTEAFF. The CDR3 DNA reads TGTGCCAGCAGTGAAGCCTTGTATGTCAGGGCGAACACTGAAGCTTTCTTT.

The J gene is TRBJ2-2, the V gene TRBV19; no clear D. Trimming took off 5 bases at V and 1 base at J, with 8 bases between the two ends. Germline V gene data show CDR1 as LNHDA and CDR2 as SQIVND (reference sequence). This CDR3 comprises 14 residues. CDR3 residues: CASSEQKNTGELFF. The CDR3 DNA is TGTGCCAGTAGTGAACAGAAGAACACCGGGGAGCTGTTTTTT.

The chain combines TRBV9 with TRBJ1-1; D perhaps matches TRBD1 (6 bases). Germline assignment: CDR1 SGDLS and CDR2 YYNGEE. V was cut by 4 bases and J by 4 bases, with 11 bases left in between. CDR3 size: 13 residues. In DNA form, the CDR3 reads TGTGCCAGCAGCAACCCAGGGGTCACTGAAGCTTTCTTT. This gives the protein CASSNPGVTEAFF.

This rearrangement joins TRBV5-1 to TRBJ2-5, with 11 positions matching TRBD2. Germline V gene sequence: CDR1 SGHRS, CDR2 YFSETQ. The ends lost 8 bases at V and 4 bases at J; junction bases unmatched: 10. The length of the CDR3 is 15 residues. The CDR3 DNA sequence: TGCGCCAGTTCCGGTAGCGGGAGGGCCCGAGAGACCCAGTACTTC. This gives the protein CASSGSGRARETQYF.

This clone was found a few times. The CDR3 reads CASSQVAGLNTEAFF. CDR3 bases: TGTGCCAGCAGCCAAGTTGCAGGGCTGAACACTGAAGCTTTCTTT. The chain has TRBV14 and TRBJ1-1; a possible D gene is TRBD1 (5 bases). There are 15 residues in the CDR3. Germline loops: CDR1 SGHDN, CDR2 FVKESK. Trimming shortened V by 1 base and J by 0 bases, and 9 bases separated the two germline ends.

V is TRBV6-5 and J is TRBJ2-7; D is unresolved. Per germline, CDR1 MNHEY and CDR2 SVGAGI. Trimming pared 5 bases from V and 5 bases from J, leaving 10 bases between. CDR3 size: 12 residues. CDR3 coding DNA: TGTGCCAGCAGTCGTCCCTACGACGAGCAGTACTTC. Amino acid sequence: CASSRPYDEQYF.

The chain combines TRBV6-6 with TRBJ2-7, with TRBD1 matching 8 bases. Germline values: CDR1 MNHNY, CDR2 SVGAGI (reference sequence). The CDR3 consists of 16 residues. V lost 6 bases, J lost 4 bases, and 14 bases stayed unmatched. The CDR3 DNA sequence: TGTGCCAGCAGCCACCGGACAGGGAGAAGTCTATACGAGCAGTACTTC. The encoded protein is CASSHRTGRSLYEQYF.

This chain links TRBV25-1 with TRBJ2-5; D may be TRBD1 (5 bases). There are 17 residues in the CDR3. Germline CDR1 and CDR2: MGHDK and SYGVNS. V was cut by 6 bases and J by 1 base, with 21 bases left in between. CDR3 bases: TGTGCCAGCAGAGGACAAGATACACTACCCTCCCAAGAGACCCAGTACTTC. Protein product: CASRGQDTLPSQETQYF.

The genes are TRBV30 and TRBJ2-1; D is possibly TRBD1 or TRBD2 (5 bases each). This CDR3 has 11 amino acids. CDR1 and CDR2 (germline): GTSNPN, SVGIG (reference sequence). Trimming removed 0 bases from V and 9 bases from J, with 6 bases in between. CDR3 region: CAWSVGTEQFF. The CDR3 DNA reads as TGTGCCTGGAGTGTAGGGACTGAGCAGTTCTTC.

Concerning this clone: The same CDR3 arises from other DNA sequences in this sample as well. The chain joins TRBV4-3 to TRBJ2-7, with no clear D. The CDR3 has 15 residues. Germline CDR1 reads LGHNA; CDR2 reads YSLEER. Trimming pared 0 bases from V and 0 bases from J, leaving 9 bases between. The CDR3 sequence is CASSQDHPSSYEQYF. Here the CDR3 DNA reads TGCGCCAGCAGCCAAGATCATCCAAGCTCCTACGAGCAGTACTTC.

This chain joins TRBV10-3 and TRBJ2-7; D tentatively fits TRBD1 or TRBD2 (5 bases each). Deletions cut 3 bases from V and 1 base from J, with 10 bases between. Germline V gene lookup returns CDR1 ENHRY and CDR2 SYGVKD. The CDR3 totals 14 residues. The CDR3: CAISDRGPSYEQYF. CDR3 coding DNA: TGTGCCATCAGTGACCGGGGCCCATCCTACGAGCAGTACTTC.

The chain has TRBV27 and TRBJ1-5, with D tentatively TRBD1 (5 bases). Germline V CDR1 and CDR2: MNHEY, SMNVEV (reference sequence). The CDR3 has 12 amino acids. V lost 7 bases and J 9 bases, leaving 13 bases between the germline ends. CDR3 sequence: CASTRGGAPQHF. CDR3 DNA sequence: TGTGCCAGCACCCGGGGGGGAGCGCCCCAGCATTTT.

The chain couples TRBV4-1 to TRBJ2-7; 10 nucleotides match TRBD1. The germline V gene encodes CDR1 MGHRA and CDR2 YSYEKL. The CDR3 runs 14 residues. V gave up 1 base and J gave up 4 bases; unmatched junction bases: 1. CDR3 in DNA: TGCGCCAGCAGCCAAGTGGACAGGGGGTACGAGCAGTACTTC. It specifies CASSQVDRGYEQYF.

This sequence joins TRBV14 and TRBJ2-1; unclear D gene. Germline-derived CDR1 and CDR2 are SGHDN and FVKESK. The CDR3 consists of 14 residues. V lost 0 bases and J lost 2, with 5 bases in between. The CDR3 region has the DNA TGTGCCAGCAGCCAAGATCCCCCCTACAATGAGCAGTTCTTC. Translation gives CASSQDPPYNEQFF.

The rearrangement uses TRBV11-3 and TRBJ2-2; D is perhaps TRBD2 (5 bases). The CDR3 runs to 15 residues. V lost 2 bases and J 4 bases, leaving 11 bases between the germline ends. Germline CDR1 is SGHNT and CDR2 is YENEEA. The CDR3 region has the DNA TGTGCCAGCAGCTTATACGACTACCCCACCGGGGAGCTGTTTTTT. Translating gives CASSLYDYPTGELFF. The whole variable domain, filled in from reference TRBV11-3 and TRBJ2-2, reads EAGVVQSPRYKIIEKKQPVAFWCNPISGHNTLYWYLQNLGQGPELLIRYENEEAVDDSQLPKDRFSAERLKGVDSTLKIQPAELGDSAVYLCASSLYDYPTGELFFGEGSRLTVL.

This clone was seen a single time. The chain has TRBV27 and TRBJ2-7; TRBD2 matches at 7 bases. The V and J ends lost 3 bases and 2 bases, in that order; junction bases with no gene match: 4. This CDR3 comprises 14 residues. Germline loops: CDR1 MNHEY, CDR2 SMNVEV (reference sequence). The CDR3 nucleotides read TGTGCCAGCAGTTTCTTCGGGGGGACCTACGAGCAGTACTTC. It specifies CASSFFGGTYEQYF.

This chain uses TRBV7-9 with TRBJ2-1; 9 positions match TRBD2. CDR1 is SEHNR, CDR2 FQNEAQ, per germline (reference sequence). V lost 3 bases to trimming and J lost 8 bases; unmatched junction nucleotides: 8. There are 15 residues in the CDR3. CDR3 region: CASSFSREGRHEQFF. CDR3 nucleotides: TGTGCCAGCAGCTTTTCGCGGGAGGGAAGACATGAGCAGTTCTTC. Looking up the rest from reference TRBV7-9 and TRBJ2-1 gives the full variable domain: DTGVSQNPRHKITKRGQNVTFRCDPISEHNRLYWYRQTLGQGPEFLTYFQNEAQLEKSRLLSDRFSAERPKGSFSTLEIQRTEQGDSAMYLCASSFSREGRHEQFFGPGTRLTVL.

This clone was seen only once. The chain carries TRBV5-6 and TRBJ2-7; 7 positions match TRBD1. V lost 0 bases to trimming and J lost 4 bases; unmatched junction nucleotides: 7. This CDR3 has 15 residues. CDR1 SGHDT and CDR2 YYEEEE come from the germline V gene. CDR3 region: CASSLAVGGWYEQYF. The CDR3 DNA reads as TGTGCCAGCAGCTTGGCGGTAGGGGGCTGGTACGAGCAGTACTTC.